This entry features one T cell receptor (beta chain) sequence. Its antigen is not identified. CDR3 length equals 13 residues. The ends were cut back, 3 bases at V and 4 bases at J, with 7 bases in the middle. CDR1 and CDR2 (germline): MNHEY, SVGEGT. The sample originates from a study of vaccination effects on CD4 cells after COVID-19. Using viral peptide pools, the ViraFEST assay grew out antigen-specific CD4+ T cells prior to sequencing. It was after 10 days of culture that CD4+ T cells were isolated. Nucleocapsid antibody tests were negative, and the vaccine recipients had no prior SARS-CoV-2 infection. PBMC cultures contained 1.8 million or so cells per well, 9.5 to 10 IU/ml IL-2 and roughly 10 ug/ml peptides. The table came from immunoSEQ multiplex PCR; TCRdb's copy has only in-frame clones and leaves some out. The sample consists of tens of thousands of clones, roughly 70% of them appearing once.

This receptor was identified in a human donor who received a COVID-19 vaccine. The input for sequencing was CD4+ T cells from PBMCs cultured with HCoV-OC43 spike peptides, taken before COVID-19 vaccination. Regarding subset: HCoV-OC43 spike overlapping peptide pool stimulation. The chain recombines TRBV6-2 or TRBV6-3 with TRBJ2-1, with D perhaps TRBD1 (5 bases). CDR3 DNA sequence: TGTGCCAGCAGTTATCAGGGTTACAATGAGCAGTTCTTC. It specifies CASSYQGYNEQFF.